What follows are 17 T cell receptor beta chains derived from one specimen sequenced in a study of blood T cell repertoires in COVID-19. The protocol was immunoSEQ multiplex PCR, while the TCRdb copy is restricted to in-frame clones and leaves out a portion. The sample lists roughly 260,000 clones; around 82% were seen once. The sequencing input was peripheral blood. The receptors originated from a woman of 80 years or more with active or convalescent COVID-19.

This rearrangement joins TRBV5-1 to TRBJ2-1; 7 nucleotides agree with TRBD2. With 1 base clipped from V and 4 bases from J, the junction kept 8 bases outside the gene matches. The CDR3 has 16 residues. Germline lookup yields CDR1 SGHRS and CDR2 YFSETQ. The CDR3 loop reads CASSLRPGGAYNEQFF. The CDR3 region has the DNA TGCGCCAGCAGCTTGCGGCCGGGAGGTGCATACAATGAGCAGTTCTTC.

The chain joins TRBV5-4 to TRBJ2-7, with D possibly being TRBD2 (5 bases). This CDR3 contains 14 residues. Germline V CDR1 and CDR2: SGHNT, YYREEE (reference sequence). V was shortened by 0 bases and J by 3 bases, with 10 bases between the two germline ends. CDR3: CASSLGSSNYEQYF. In DNA form, the CDR3 reads TGTGCCAGCAGCTTGGGGTCTAGCAACTACGAGCAGTACTTC.

V and J are TRBV18 and TRBJ2-7; TRBD1 agrees at 12 bases. The CDR3 sequence is 16 residues long. Germline CDR1 KGHSH, CDR2 LQKENI. The J segment lost 5 bases and the V segment lost 0 bases, leaving 5 bases of the junction unmatched. The CDR3: CASSPPPGTGGHEQYF. For the CDR3, the DNA is TGTGCCAGCTCACCACCGCCCGGGACAGGGGGCCACGAGCAGTACTTC.

As DNA, the CDR3 is TGCGCCAGCAGCGGGGGCAGCTCTAATGAAAAACTGTTTTTT. It specifies CASSGGSSNEKLFF. This chain uses TRBV5-1 with TRBJ1-4, with D possibly matching TRBD1 (6 bases). The V gene lost 4 bases and the J gene lost 3 bases, with 10 bases spanning the gap. The germline V gene encodes CDR1 SGHRS and CDR2 YFSETQ. This CDR3 comprises 14 residues.

The chain couples TRBV18 to TRBJ2-7, with D unclear. The CDR3 consists of 12 residues. Germline CDR1 and CDR2: KGHSH and LQKENI. Trimming cost V 6 bases and J 0 bases, with 6 bases left between them. The CDR3 region has the DNA TGTGCCAGCTCCCCTAGCTCCTACGAGCAGTACTTC. Its protein is CASSPSSYEQYF.

The chain is built from TRBV28 and TRBJ1-3; tentatively, D is TRBD1 (5 bases). V dropped 1 base and J dropped 0 bases, with 10 bases sitting between them. There are 16 residues in the CDR3. Germline assignment: CDR1 MDHEN and CDR2 SYDVKM. The CDR3 loop is CASSLSQGPSGNTIYF. CDR3 coding DNA: TGTGCCAGCAGTTTATCCCAGGGCCCCTCTGGAAACACCATATATTTT.

This clone was detected once. The V call is TRBV6-5, the J call TRBJ2-2; D is undetermined. The CDR3 sequence is 15 residues long. Trimming stripped 8 bases from V and 3 bases from J, with 16 bases between. Germline CDR1 reads MNHEY; CDR2 reads SVGAGI. CDR3 loop: CASAPASLYTGELFF. The CDR3 nucleotides are TGTGCCAGCGCCCCCGCGTCCCTTTACACCGGGGAGCTGTTTTTT.

The rearrangement uses TRBV27 and TRBJ2-5; TRBD2 matches 15 bases. The CDR3 totals 19 residues. In germline, CDR1 is MNHEY, CDR2 SMNVEV (reference sequence). With V trimmed by 5 bases and J by 4 bases, 14 bases remained unmatched. The CDR3 reads CASSPARTSGGAGRETQYF. Here the CDR3 DNA reads TGTGCCAGCAGTCCAGCGAGGACTAGCGGGGGGGCGGGCAGAGAGACCCAGTACTTC.

The chain employs TRBV3-1 (or the pseudogene TRBV3-2) and TRBJ2-3, with 7 bases fitting TRBD2. The CDR3 is 18 amino acids. The V segment lost 0 bases and the J segment 3 bases; nucleotides outside the gene matches: 12. Germline CDR1 and CDR2: LGHDT and YNNKEL (reference sequence). The CDR3 loop is CASSQDLGGGSGTDTQYF. The CDR3 DNA reads as TGTGCCAGCAGCCAAGATTTAGGTGGCGGGAGTGGGACAGATACGCAGTATTTT.

This clone appeared once. The chain is built from TRBV5-1 and TRBJ2-1; possible D gene TRBD2, 6 bases. The length of the CDR3 is 14 residues. V lost 0 bases, J lost 5 bases, and 9 bases lay in between. Germline V gene lookup returns CDR1 SGHRS and CDR2 YFSETQ. The CDR3 here is CASSLGASDNEQFF. DNA for the CDR3: TGCGCCAGCAGCTTGGGGGCTAGCGACAATGAGCAGTTCTTC.

The chain combines TRBV6-1 with TRBJ1-6; D is perhaps TRBD1 (5 bases). This CDR3 region has 17 residues. CDR1 MNHNS and CDR2 SASEGT come from the germline V gene. The germline V and J ends were trimmed by 1 base and 0 bases, with 10 bases remaining between them. CDR3 coding DNA: TGTGCCAGCAGTGAAGTTGGGGGGAGCTCCTATAATTCACCCCTCCACTTT. It specifies CASSEVGGSSYNSPLHF.

V gene TRBV4-2 combines with J gene TRBJ2-7; perhaps TRBD1 as D (5 bases). The germline V gene has CDR1 LGHNA and CDR2 YNFKEQ. The CDR3 is 17 amino acids. V lost 0 bases, J lost 2 bases, and 17 bases lay in between. The CDR3 region has the DNA TGTGCCAGCAGCCAAGAATCAGCCGGCAGGGCTACCTACGAGCAGTACTTC. Translated, it gives CASSQESAGRATYEQYF.

This chain uses TRBV19 with TRBJ1-5; tentatively, D is TRBD1 (5 bases). V was pared by 2 bases and J by 3 bases, with 14 bases between. Germline V gene data show CDR1 as LNHDA and CDR2 as SQIVND (reference sequence). The CDR3 is made up of 16 amino acids. The CDR3 coding sequence is TGTGCCAGTAGTATAAGGGGTCCAAGCGTCAATCAGCCCCAGCATTTT. This gives the protein CASSIRGPSVNQPQHF.

This clone is a singleton in its sample. The chain is built from TRBV5-1 and TRBJ2-3; 7 bases align to TRBD1. The germline CDR1 and CDR2 sequences are SGHRS and YFSETQ. V shed 2 bases and J 0 bases; nucleotides not matched to a gene: 6. This CDR3 is 16 amino acids long. In DNA form, the CDR3 reads TGCGCCAGCAGCTTCAGGGACAGATCAAGCACAGATACGCAGTATTTT. Translating it yields CASSFRDRSSTDTQYF.

The J gene is TRBJ2-1, the V gene TRBV6-1, with D possibly matching TRBD1 (6 bases). Trimming cost V 1 base and J 3 bases, with 16 bases left between them. Germline-derived CDR1 and CDR2 are MNHNS and SASEGT. The CDR3 is made up of 17 amino acids. The CDR3 loop is CASSEDRQVDLYNEQFF. The CDR3 DNA sequence: TGTGCCAGCAGTGAAGATAGACAGGTCGATCTCTACAATGAGCAGTTCTTC.

The chain uses TRBV5-4 and TRBJ2-5; D might be TRBD2 (5 bases). Germline values: CDR1 SGHNT, CDR2 YYREEE (reference sequence). Trimming removed 4 bases from V and 2 bases from J, with 12 bases in between. This CDR3 has 14 residues. This chain's CDR3 is CASSPGGSQETQYF. The CDR3, as DNA: TGTGCCAGCAGCCCTGGAGGCTCGCAAGAGACCCAGTACTTC.

Only a few counts were recorded for this clone. This CDR3 is also generated by other DNA sequences in the sample. V is TRBV9 and J is TRBJ1-3; D not certain. The V and J ends lost 0 bases and 1 base respectively, with 8 bases between them. The germline V gene encodes CDR1 SGDLS and CDR2 YYNGEE. The length of the CDR3 is 15 residues. For the CDR3, the DNA is TGTGCCAGCAGCGTAGGAGGAGTATCTGGAAACACCATATATTTT. This gives the protein CASSVGGVSGNTIYF.